This T cell receptor beta chain was identified in a study of T cells in women clearing cervical HPV infection. Study in general: Controls were women whose single incident HPV16 infection cleared within 12 months without precancer or cancer.

Overall study results and limits: Cases carried less TRBV6-7 than controls: about 0.1% versus 0.15%.

To note about this clone: Its specificity is unknown. The read is 3 residues too short to cover the CDR3 end, so that end is filled in from the germline J gene.

Trimming at V came to 3 bases and at J to 2 bases, leaving 3 bases not matched to a gene. Per the germline V gene, CDR1 is SEHNR and CDR2 is FQNEAQ (reference sequence). This CDR3 spans 15 amino acids. Data came from immunoSEQ multiplex PCR; TCRdb stores just in-frame clones and leaves some out. The listing records under 50,000 clones. V usage is TRBV7-9 and J usage is TRBJ2-2, with 7 bases matching TRBD1. The clonotype originates from a woman aged 18-70 years with a cervical HPV16 infection that either progressed to CIN3+ or cleared (not recorded which). The sample taken for sequencing was blood buffy coat. The CDR3 reads CASSLSGGNTGELFF. The DNA read from the CDR3 is TGTGCCAGCAGCTTGTCAGGGGGAAACACCGGGGAG.